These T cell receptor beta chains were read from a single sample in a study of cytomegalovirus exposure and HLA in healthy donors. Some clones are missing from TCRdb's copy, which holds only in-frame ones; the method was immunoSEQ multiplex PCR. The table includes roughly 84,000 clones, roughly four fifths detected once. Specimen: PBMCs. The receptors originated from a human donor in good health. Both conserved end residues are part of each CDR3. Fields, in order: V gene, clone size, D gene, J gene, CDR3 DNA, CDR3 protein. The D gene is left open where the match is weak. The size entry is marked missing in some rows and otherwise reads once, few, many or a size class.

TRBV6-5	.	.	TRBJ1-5	TGTGCCAGCAGTACCAGGGCCTATAGCAATCAGCCCCAGCATTTT	CASSTRAYSNQPQHF
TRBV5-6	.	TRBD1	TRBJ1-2	TGTGCCAGCAGCGGCGCAGGGGGTGGCTACACCTTC	CASSGAGGGYTF
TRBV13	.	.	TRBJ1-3	TGTGCCAGCAGCTTATGGGGGGGCGGTGGAAACACCATATATTTT	CASSLWGGGGNTIYF
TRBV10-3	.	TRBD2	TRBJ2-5	TGTGCCATCAGTGAGTCCGTTAGCGGGGGGTCCCAAGAGACCCAGTACTTC	CAISESVSGGSQETQYF
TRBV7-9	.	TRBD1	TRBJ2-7	TGTGCCAGCAGCTTATGGGACAGGGGTAACGAGCAGTACTTC	CASSLWDRGNEQYF
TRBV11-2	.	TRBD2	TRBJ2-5	TGTGCCAGCAGCTTAGAACTAGCGATTAGAGAGACCCAGTACTTC	CASSLELAIRETQYF
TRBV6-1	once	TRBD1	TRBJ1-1	TGTGCCAGCAGTGAACAATACAGGGGCAGGAACACTGAAGCTTTCTTT	CASSEQYRGRNTEAFF
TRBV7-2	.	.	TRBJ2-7	TGTGCCAGCAGCTTAAGAGGACAGCTATTCTACGAGCAGTACTTC	CASSLRGQLFYEQYF
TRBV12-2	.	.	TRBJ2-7	TGTGCAAGTCGCTTAGAACTAGCGGGGGAGGGCGAGCAGTACTTC	CASRLELAGEGEQYF
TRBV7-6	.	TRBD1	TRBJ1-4	TGTGCCAGCAGCGATACGACAGGGTTTTTTGAAAAACTGTTTTTT	CASSDTTGFFEKLFF
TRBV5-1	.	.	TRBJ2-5	TGCGCCAGCAGCCCAGGACAGCCCCGGGAGACCCAGTACTTC	CASSPGQPRETQYF
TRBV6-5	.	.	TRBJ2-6	TGTGCCAGCAGTTACAGGGGCTCTGGGGCCAACGTCCTGACTTTC	CASSYRGSGANVLTF
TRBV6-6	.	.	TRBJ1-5	TGTGCCAGCAGACAGGATAACAAGCCCCAGCATTTT	CASRQDNKPQHF
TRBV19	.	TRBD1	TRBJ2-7	TGTGCCAGTAGTGCGGGACAGGGCTACGAGCAGTACTTC	CASSAGQGYEQYF
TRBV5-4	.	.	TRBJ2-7	TGTGCCAGCAACGAGAGGAGCTCCTACGAGCAGTACTTC	CASNERSSYEQYF
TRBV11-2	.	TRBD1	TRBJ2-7	TGTGCCAGCAGCTTAGACGCGCAGGGGGCTGGCGAGCAGTACTTC	CASSLDAQGAGEQYF
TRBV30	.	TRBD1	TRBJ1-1	TGTGCCTGGAGTTTACAGGGGGCTTACACTGAAGCTTTCTTT	CAWSLQGAYTEAFF
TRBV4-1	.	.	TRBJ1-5	TGCGCCAGCAGCCAATCTGCGGGTCAGCCCCAGCATTTT	CASSQSAGQPQHF
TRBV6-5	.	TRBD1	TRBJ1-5	TGTGCCAGCAGATCCGGGACAGGGGATCAGCCCCAGCATTTT	CASRSGTGDQPQHF
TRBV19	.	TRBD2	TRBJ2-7	TGTGCCAGTGCTTTAGCGGGAAGGAGCTCCTACGAGCAGTACTTC	CASALAGRSSYEQYF
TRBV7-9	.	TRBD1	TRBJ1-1	TGTGCCACCACCGCGGGACCACAGGAGGGGGCGGGGACTGAAGCTTTCTTT	CATTAGPQEGAGTEAFF
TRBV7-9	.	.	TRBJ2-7	TGTGCCAGCAGCTCCCCAGGGGAAGGCCATTACGAGCAGTACTTC	CASSSPGEGHYEQYF
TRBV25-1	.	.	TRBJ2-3	TGTGCCAGCAGGGCTTTGCGGGGTAGATCCACAGATACGCAGTATTTT	CASRALRGRSTDTQYF
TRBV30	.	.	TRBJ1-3	TGTGCCTGGAGCCAGGATATCTCTGGAAACACCATATATTTT	CAWSQDISGNTIYF
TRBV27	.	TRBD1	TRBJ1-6	TGTGCCAGCAGTGGGGGACAGGGGTGGAATTCACCCCTCCACTTT	CASSGGQGWNSPLHF
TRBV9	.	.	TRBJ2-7	TGTGCCAGCAGCGAGGGGGACATATCCTACGAGCAGTACTTC	CASSEGDISYEQYF
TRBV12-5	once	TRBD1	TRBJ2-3	TGTGCTAGTGGTTTGGTCTCGACAGGGAGCACAGATACGCAGTATTTT	CASGLVSTGSTDTQYF
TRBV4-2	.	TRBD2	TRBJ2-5	TGTGCCAGCAGCCAAGATAATCTAGCGGGGGCGCAAGAGACCCAGTACTTC	CASSQDNLAGAQETQYF
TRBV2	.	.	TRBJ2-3	TGTGCCAGCAAGTTAGATTTATTTTCCGCAGATACGCAGTATTTT	CASKLDLFSADTQYF
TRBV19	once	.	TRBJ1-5	TGTGCCAGTAGTATGGGTGGAGGTCAGCCCCAGCATTTT	CASSMGGGQPQHF
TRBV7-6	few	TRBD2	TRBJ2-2	TGTGCCAGCAGTTTATACGGGGGGGCCGGCACCGGGGAGCTGTTTTTT	CASSLYGGAGTGELFF
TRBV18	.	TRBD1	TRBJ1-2	TGTGCCAGCTCCCGGACAGGGGATGGCTACCCCTTC	CASSRTGDGYPF
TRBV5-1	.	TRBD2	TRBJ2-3	TGCGCCAGCAGCCCGCCGACTAGCGGGGGGCCCCCCACACATACGCAGTATTTT	CASSPPTSGGPPTHTQYF
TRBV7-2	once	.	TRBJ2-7	TGTGCCAGCAGTTACCCTAGCGACTACGAGCAGTACTTC	CASSYPSDYEQYF
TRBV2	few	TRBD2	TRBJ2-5	TGTGCCAGCAGTAGGGGGGTGACTGGCGTAGCGGGGGGACAAGAGACCCAGTACTTC	CASSRGVTGVAGGQETQYF
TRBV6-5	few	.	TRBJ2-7	TGTGCCAGCACTCCCGGGACTGACGAGCAGTACTTC	CASTPGTDEQYF
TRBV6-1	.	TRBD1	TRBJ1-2	TGTGCCAGCAGTGAAGCCGGGACAGGGGGCAACTATGGCTACACCTTC	CASSEAGTGGNYGYTF
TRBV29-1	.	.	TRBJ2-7	TGCAGCGTATTTACCGGGTACGAGCAGTACTTC	CSVFTGYEQYF
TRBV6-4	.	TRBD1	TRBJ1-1	TGTGCCAGCACCCGACAGGGGGCGAGCACTGAAGCTTTCTTT	CASTRQGASTEAFF
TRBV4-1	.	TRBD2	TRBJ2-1	TGCGCCAGCAGCCCCCGAAGAGCGGGGGGCATTTCCTACAATGAGCAGTTCTTC	CASSPRRAGGISYNEQFF
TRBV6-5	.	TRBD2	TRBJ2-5	TGTGCCAGCAGTCACGGGGGGGAGACCCAGTACTTC	CASSHGGETQYF
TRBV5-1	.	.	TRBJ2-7	TGCGCCAGCAGCCATGAAAAGCACTACGAGCAGTACTTC	CASSHEKHYEQYF
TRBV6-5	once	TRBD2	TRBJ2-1	TGTGCCAGCAGTCCGTCGGGACTAACGGGCAATGAGCAGTTCTTC	CASSPSGLTGNEQFF
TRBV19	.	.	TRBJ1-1	TGTGCCAGTAGTCCCCCCCCGGGAGGAGAAGCCATGAACACTGAAGCTTTCTTT	CASSPPPGGEAMNTEAFF
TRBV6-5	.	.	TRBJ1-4	TGTGCCAGCAGTTACACAGTAACTAATGAAAAACTGTTTTTT	CASSYTVTNEKLFF
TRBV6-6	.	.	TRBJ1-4	TGTGCCAGCAGTTACTGGGAGAGATGGGAAAAACTGTTTTTT	CASSYWERWEKLFF
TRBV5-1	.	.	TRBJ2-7	TGCGCTGGCTCCTTGCGGGGGCGGAAGAACTACGAGCAGTACTTC	CAGSLRGRKNYEQYF
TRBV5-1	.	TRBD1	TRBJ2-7	TGCGCCAGCAGCTTATCAGGGGGCTTCTACGAGCAGTACTTC	CASSLSGGFYEQYF
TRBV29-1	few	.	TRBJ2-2	TGCAGCGTGAGCGGACCCGCCGGGGAGCTGTTTTTT	CSVSGPAGELFF